This paragraph reports one TCR beta chain. Data came from immunoSEQ multiplex PCR; TCRdb stores just in-frame clones and leaves some out. The table records 95,000 to 150,000 clones, about 94% of them present only once. Germline V lookup: CDR1 MNHEY, CDR2 SVGAGI. Trimming took off 5 bases at V and 1 base at J, with 14 bases between the two ends. There are 15 residues in the CDR3. This specimen belongs to a study of cytomegalovirus exposure and HLA in healthy donors. It was the roughly 130-subject validation cohort, separate from the approximately 620-subject first cohort, to which the donors belonged. The receptor was derived from a woman in her late teens or twenties in good health and CMV-seronegative. The J gene is TRBJ1-1, the V gene TRBV6-5; possible D gene TRBD1, 6 bases. The sequenced sample consisted of PBMCs. The CDR3 nucleotides are TGTGCCAGCAGTCTTGGGGGGGCTCCGAACACTGAAGCTTTCTTT. This translates into CASSLGGAPNTEAFF.